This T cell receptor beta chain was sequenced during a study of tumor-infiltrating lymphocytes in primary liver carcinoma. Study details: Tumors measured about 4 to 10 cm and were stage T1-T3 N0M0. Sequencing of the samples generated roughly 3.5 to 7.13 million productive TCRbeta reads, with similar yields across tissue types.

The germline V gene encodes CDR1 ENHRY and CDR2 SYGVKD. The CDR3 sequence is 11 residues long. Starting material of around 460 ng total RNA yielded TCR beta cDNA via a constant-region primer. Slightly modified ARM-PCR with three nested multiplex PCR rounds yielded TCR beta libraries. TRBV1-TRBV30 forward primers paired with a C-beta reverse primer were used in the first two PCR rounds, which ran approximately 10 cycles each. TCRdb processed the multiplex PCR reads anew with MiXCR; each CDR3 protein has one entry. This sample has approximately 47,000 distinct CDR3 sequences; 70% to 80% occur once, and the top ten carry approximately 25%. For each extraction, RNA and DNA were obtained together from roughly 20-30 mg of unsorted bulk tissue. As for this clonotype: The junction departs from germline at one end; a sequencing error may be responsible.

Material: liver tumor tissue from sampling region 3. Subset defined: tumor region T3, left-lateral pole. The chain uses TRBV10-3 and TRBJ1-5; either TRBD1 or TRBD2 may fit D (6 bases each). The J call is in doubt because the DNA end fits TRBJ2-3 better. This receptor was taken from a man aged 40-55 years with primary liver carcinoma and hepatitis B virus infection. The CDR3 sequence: CAISGGGPQYF. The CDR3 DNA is TGTGCTATCAGTGGTGGGGGGCCCCAGTATTTT.